The 30 T cell receptor beta chains reported below all come from one sample, sequenced in a study of identical twins. TCRdb used MiXCR to reprocess the 5' RACE reads, holding one entry per CDR3 protein. Of 300,000 to 400,000 distinct CDR3 sequences detected, around 12% appear once; the ten largest clones hold 7.2%. This sample was also put to use in a study of yellow fever vaccine responses in identical twins.

Material: CD8+ T cells sorted from blood. The source is a woman aged 18-29 years in good health.

This clonotype was seen at least ten times. The chain links TRBV11-2 to TRBJ1-3; D is uncertain. The germline gives CDR1 SGHAT, CDR2 FQNNGV. This CDR3 is built from 14 residues. V lost 4 bases to trimming and J lost 0 bases, with 7 bases between them. The CDR3 DNA reads TGTGCCAGCAGCTCTACTAGCTCTGGAAACACCATATATTTT. Translated: CASSSTSSGNTIYF.

The rearrangement uses TRBV10-3 and TRBJ1-1; D is unresolved. V was pared by 5 bases and J by 7 bases, with 14 bases between. There are 13 residues in the CDR3. Germline V gene data show CDR1 as ENHRY and CDR2 as SYGVKD. The CDR3 DNA is TGTGCCATCAGTCCTACGTCGGGTATTGAAGCTTTCTTT. It codes for CAISPTSGIEAFF.

The table lists this clonotype with a few counts. J is TRBJ2-4 and V is TRBV15; D not certain. Deletions cut 5 bases from V and 9 bases from J, with 17 bases between. In germline, CDR1 is LNHNV, CDR2 YYDKDF (reference sequence). CDR3 length: 14 amino acids. The CDR3 DNA reads TGTGCCACCAGCTACCTCGGGTGGGCCAGCATTCAGTACTTC. Translation gives CATSYLGWASIQYF. Looking up the rest from reference TRBV15 and TRBJ2-4 gives the full variable domain: DAMVIQNPRYQVTQFGKPVTLSCSQTLNHNVMYWYQQKSSQAPKLLFHYYDKDFNNEADTPDNFQSRRPNTSFCFLDIRSPGLGDTAMYLCATSYLGWASIQYFGAGTRLSVL.

The chain combines TRBV4-1 with TRBJ1-1; TRBD1 is a possible D gene (5 bases). CDR3 length equals 14 residues. In germline, CDR1 is MGHRA, CDR2 YSYEKL. V was trimmed by 0 bases and J by 8 bases, leaving 13 bases between them. The CDR3 region has the DNA TGCGCCAGCAGCCAAGATGTCGGGACGTTGGAAGCTTTCTTT. Protein: CASSQDVGTLEAFF.

J is TRBJ2-1 and V is TRBV11-2; tentative D call: TRBD2 (6 bases). V was pared by 5 bases and J by 8 bases, with 34 bases between. CDR3 length: 20 residues. Germline V gives CDR1 SGHAT, CDR2 FQNNGV. The CDR3 DNA reads as TGTGCCAGCAGCCCGTACCCATACTCACTAGCACCCGAAACAGGTGATGAGCAGTTCTTC. Translating it yields CASSPYPYSLAPETGDEQFF.

This clonotype was detected only a few times. This chain links TRBV10-1 with TRBJ2-3; D perhaps matches TRBD2 (6 bases). Germline lookup yields CDR1 WNHNN and CDR2 SYGVQD (reference sequence). The V end lost 2 bases, the J end lost 3 bases, and 15 bases lay between the germline ends. The CDR3 extends over 16 amino acids. CDR3 nucleotide sequence: TGCGCCAGCAGTGAGGTCGGGGGTTTGTTTACAGATACGCAGTATTTT. Amino acid sequence: CASSEVGGLFTDTQYF.

V and J are TRBV27 and TRBJ2-1; 14 bases map to TRBD2. Germline CDR1 MNHEY, CDR2 SMNVEV (reference sequence). The CDR3 covers 20 residues. Trimming at V came to 3 bases and at J to 10 bases, leaving 20 bases not matched to a gene. The CDR3, as DNA: TGTGCCAGCAGTTTTCACAGGGGCCTCGCGGGACTAGCGGGAGTAGTGGAGCAGTTCTTC. Protein: CASSFHRGLAGLAGVVEQFF.

The V call is TRBV12-3 or TRBV12-4, the J call TRBJ1-5; a possible D gene is TRBD1 (5 bases). The V gene lost 5 bases and the J gene lost 4 bases, with 12 bases spanning the gap. There are 14 residues in the CDR3. The CDR3 coding sequence is TGTGCCAGCAGTCATCCGGGACTTAATCAGCCCCAGCATTTT. It is translated as CASSHPGLNQPQHF.

The chain employs TRBV7-9 and TRBJ1-2; D perhaps matches TRBD1 (6 bases). This CDR3 spans 15 amino acids. The germline V and J ends were trimmed by 5 bases and 5 bases, with 18 bases remaining between them. Germline V gene lookup returns CDR1 SEHNR and CDR2 FQNEAQ (reference sequence). The CDR3 bases are TGTGCCAGCAGCCAAATAACAGGGTTTTTTTATGGCTACACCTTC. Amino acid sequence: CASSQITGFFYGYTF.

This clonotype has only a few counts. The CDR3 spells CASTGSSYNEQFF. DNA of the CDR3: TGTGCCAGCACCGGGAGCTCCTACAATGAGCAGTTCTTC. This chain uses TRBV9 with TRBJ2-1, with D maybe TRBD2 (6 bases). CDR1 and CDR2 (germline): SGDLS, YYNGEE. The CDR3 has 13 residues. V lost 6 bases, J lost 0 bases, and 7 bases lay in between.

This clonotype has more than one count but fewer than ten. The V and J genes are TRBV7-6 and TRBJ1-1; D is uncertain. With 5 bases removed from V and 1 base from J, the gap between germline ends came to 17 bases. The CDR3 extends over 16 amino acids. CDR1 is SGHVS, CDR2 FNYEAQ, per germline. The CDR3 nucleotides read TGTGCCAGCAGCCCCCGGGCCCCTGGTACGAACACTGAAGCTTTCTTT. The encoded protein is CASSPRAPGTNTEAFF.

The V gene is TRBV27, the J gene TRBJ2-7; a possible D gene is TRBD2 (6 bases). Per the germline V gene, CDR1 is MNHEY and CDR2 is SMNVEV (reference sequence). This CDR3 is built from 14 residues. Trimming shortened V by 6 bases and J by 2 bases, and 14 bases separated the two germline ends. The CDR3: CASREGSPTYEQYF. The CDR3 nucleotides are TGTGCCAGCAGGGAGGGGTCCCCGACCTACGAGCAGTACTTC.

In this sample, this clonotype turned up many times. The chain joins TRBV28 to TRBJ2-2; no clear D. CDR1 and CDR2 (germline): MDHEN, SYDVKM. The CDR3 contains 14 residues. Trimming stripped 2 bases from V and 2 bases from J, with 6 bases between. The CDR3, as DNA: TGTGCCAGCAGTTTACAGTTAAACACCGGGGAGCTGTTTTTT. Translating gives CASSLQLNTGELFF.

The chain couples TRBV24-1 to TRBJ2-2, with D uncertain. The V gene's germline CDR1 is KGHDR and CDR2 SFDVKD. The CDR3 runs 14 residues. V was cut by 0 bases and J by 6 bases, with 7 bases left in between. This chain's CDR3 is CATSDLLGAGELFF. CDR3 DNA sequence: TGTGCCACCAGTGATTTGCTTGGGGCCGGGGAGCTGTTTTTT.

CDR3 nucleotides: TGCGCCAGCGCCGAGGGATCGGACGAGCAGTACTTC. This gives the protein CASAEGSDEQYF. This chain joins TRBV5-1 and TRBJ2-7, with D perhaps matching TRBD2 (5 bases). CDR1 is SGHRS, CDR2 YFSETQ, per germline. The CDR3 runs to 12 residues. V lost 7 bases to trimming and J lost 5 bases, with 13 bases between them. The full variable domain, in which reference TRBV5-1 and TRBJ2-7 provide the parts outside the CDR3, is KAGVTQTPRYLIKTRGQQVTLSCSPISGHRSVSWYQQTPGQGLQFLFEYFSETQRNKGNFPGRFSGRQFSNSRSEMNVSTLELGDSALYLCASAEGSDEQYFGPGTRLTVT.

This clonotype came up many times. The rearrangement joins TRBV29-1 to TRBJ1-4, with 9 positions matching TRBD1. The CDR3 sequence is 13 residues long. The trim removed 3 bases at V and 5 bases at J, leaving 1 base unmatched. The germline V gene encodes CDR1 SQVTM and CDR2 ANQGSEA. The CDR3 region has the DNA TGCAGCGTTGAGACAGGGGGAAATGAAAAACTGTTTTTT. The encoded protein is CSVETGGNEKLFF.

This clonotype was observed a handful of times. J is TRBJ2-2 and V is TRBV4-1; D is ambiguous. The germline V gene has CDR1 MGHRA and CDR2 YSYEKL. There are 13 residues in the CDR3. V dropped 4 bases and J dropped 6 bases, with 9 bases sitting between them. The CDR3, as DNA: TGCGCCAGCAGCCCTTTGCTCGCCGGGGAGCTGTTTTTT. Protein product: CASSPLLAGELFF.

This clonotype was seen repeatedly, ten times or more. This chain uses TRBV20-1 with TRBJ2-5; D is unresolved. Looked up from germline, CDR1 is DFQATT and CDR2 is SNEGSKA (reference sequence). The CDR3 length is 14 residues. Trimming left V 0 bases short and J 4 bases short, with 12 bases between. The CDR3 coding sequence is TGCAGTGCTAGAGATGGGTCCCTCGTAGAGACCCAGTACTTC. It yields the protein CSARDGSLVETQYF.

In its sample, this clonotype was seen a few times. The V call is TRBV7-6, the J call TRBJ2-5; 8 bases map to TRBD1. V gave up 1 base and J gave up 4 bases; unmatched junction bases: 8. The CDR3 is 16 amino acids. Germline CDR1 is SGHVS and CDR2 is FNYEAQ. Here the CDR3 DNA reads TGTGCCAGCAGCTTAGAGGCAGGGGGCGCGGGAGAGACCCAGTACTTC. Amino acids: CASSLEAGGAGETQYF. Filled out from reference TRBV7-6 and TRBJ2-5, the complete variable domain reads GAGVSQSPRYKVTKRGQDVALRCDPISGHVSLYWYRQALGQGPEFLTYFNYEAQQDKSGLPNDRFSAERPEGSISTLTIQRTEQRDSAMYRCASSLEAGGAGETQYFGPGTRLLVL.

The table lists this clonotype with a few counts. The chain links TRBV28 to TRBJ2-7; 9 nucleotides line up with TRBD2. The germline V gene has CDR1 MDHEN and CDR2 SYDVKM. Trimming cost V 4 bases and J 5 bases; bases outside gene matches: 15. The CDR3 is 17 residues long. The CDR3 protein is CASSWALPAGGSDEQYF. DNA for the CDR3: TGTGCCAGCAGTTGGGCCCTCCCAGCGGGAGGCTCGGACGAGCAGTACTTC.

This clonotype occurred a few times. The rearrangement uses TRBV10-3 and TRBJ2-7, with unresolved D. Germline loops: CDR1 ENHRY, CDR2 SYGVKD. Trimming stripped 10 bases from V and 2 bases from J, with 21 bases between. The CDR3 is 15 residues long. The CDR3 is CASAATTVEAYEQYF. The CDR3 DNA follows: TGTGCCAGCGCAGCCACAACAGTCGAGGCCTACGAGCAGTACTTC.

The DNA of the CDR3 is TGTGCCAGCAGCTGGGACAGGGGTCTTGATACAGATACGCAGTATTTT. Encoded protein: CASSWDRGLDTDTQYF. The rearrangement links TRBV5-6 to TRBJ2-3; 10 nucleotides align to TRBD1. This CDR3 is built from 16 residues. J gave up 3 bases and V 3 bases, and 7 bases lay outside the gene matches. Per germline, CDR1 SGHDT and CDR2 YYEEEE.

This clonotype was seen a handful of times. The chain carries TRBV12-3 or TRBV12-4 and TRBJ2-1; D is unclear. CDR3 size: 17 residues. The V gene lost 1 base and the J gene lost 3 bases, with 16 bases spanning the gap. CDR3 in DNA: TGTGCCAGCAGTTTAGTGTTAGTGCCTTCCCACTACAATGAGCAGTTCTTC. It specifies CASSLVLVPSHYNEQFF.

Ten or more counts support this clonotype. The chain links TRBV3-1 to TRBJ1-2; tentative D call: TRBD1 (5 bases). CDR3 length: 14 amino acids. V was clipped by 4 bases and J by 0 bases, with 9 bases between them. Germline V gene data show CDR1 as LGHDT and CDR2 as YNNKEL (reference sequence). CDR3 protein: CASSPEGTNYGYTF. The CDR3 DNA sequence: TGTGCCAGCAGCCCCGAGGGGACTAACTATGGCTACACCTTC.

This chain links TRBV10-3 with TRBJ1-1; D gene ambiguous. The germline CDR1 and CDR2 sequences are ENHRY and SYGVKD. The CDR3 length is 13 residues. V shed 4 bases and J shed 3 bases, with 9 bases lying between them. This chain's CDR3 is CAISGEGYTEAFF. As DNA, the CDR3 is TGTGCCATCAGTGGAGAGGGCTACACTGAAGCTTTCTTT.

V usage is TRBV4-1 and J usage is TRBJ2-1, with D perhaps matching TRBD2 (6 bases). V was trimmed by 6 bases and J by 5 bases, leaving 20 bases between them. Germline-derived CDR1 and CDR2 are MGHRA and YSYEKL. The CDR3 covers 16 residues. The CDR3 coding sequence is TGCGCCAGCAGTCCTCTGGGAGCTAGCGCGAACAATGAGCAGTTCTTC. It translates to CASSPLGASANNEQFF.

This clonotype was seen more than once but under ten times. J is TRBJ2-1 and V is TRBV5-4; TRBD2 aligns across 15 bases. CDR1 and CDR2 (germline): SGHNT, YYREEE (reference sequence). The CDR3 is 17 residues long. The ends lost 5 bases at V and 7 bases at J; junction bases unmatched: 10. The CDR3 reads CASSPRTSGRGGNEQFF. DNA of the CDR3: TGTGCCAGCAGTCCCCGGACTAGCGGGAGGGGGGGTAATGAGCAGTTCTTC.

This clonotype was counted many times. The rearrangement uses TRBV5-5 and TRBJ2-7, with D perhaps being TRBD1 or TRBD2 (5 bases each). CDR3 size: 16 residues. CDR1 is SGHKS and CDR2 is YYEKEE in the germline V gene (reference sequence). V was pared by 0 bases and J by 1 base, with 14 bases between. CDR3 nucleotides: TGTGCCAGCAGCTTGGGGCTGGGGACGAAATCCTACGAGCAGTACGTC. Translated, it gives CASSLGLGTKSYEQYV.

Many counts were recorded for this clonotype. This chain joins TRBV4-1 and TRBJ2-2; possible D gene TRBD2, 6 bases. Trimming removed 0 bases at V and 9 bases at J, with 14 bases between. Germline V lookup: CDR1 MGHRA, CDR2 YSYEKL. The CDR3 is made up of 15 amino acids. The CDR3: CASSQDKGAGRELFF. Written as DNA, the CDR3 is TGCGCCAGCAGCCAAGATAAGGGCGCGGGGAGGGAGCTGTTTTTT.

This clonotype was detected only a few times. The chain recombines TRBV5-4 with TRBJ1-1, with unresolved D. The germline CDR1 and CDR2 sequences are SGHNT and YYREEE (reference sequence). V was pared by 3 bases and J by 4 bases, with 10 bases between. This CDR3 has 13 amino acids. CDR3 nucleotide sequence: TGTGCCAGCAGCTACTGGCTAGGCACTGAAGCTTTCTTT. Amino acid sequence: CASSYWLGTEAFF.